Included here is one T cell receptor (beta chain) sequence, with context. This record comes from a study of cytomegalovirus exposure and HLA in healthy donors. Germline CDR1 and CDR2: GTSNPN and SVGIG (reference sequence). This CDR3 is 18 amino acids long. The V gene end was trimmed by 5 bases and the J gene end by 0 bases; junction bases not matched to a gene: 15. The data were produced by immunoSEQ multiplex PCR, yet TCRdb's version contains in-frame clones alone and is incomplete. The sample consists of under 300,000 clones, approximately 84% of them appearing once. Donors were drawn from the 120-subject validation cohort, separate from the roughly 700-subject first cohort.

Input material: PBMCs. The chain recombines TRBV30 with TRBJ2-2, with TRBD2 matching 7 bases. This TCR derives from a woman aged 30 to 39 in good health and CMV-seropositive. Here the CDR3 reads CAWGPRVILAPNTGELFF. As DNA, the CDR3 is TGTGCCTGGGGTCCTCGGGTCATACTAGCGCCGAACACCGGGGAGCTGTTTTTT.